These T cell receptor beta chains were read from a single sample in a study of shared clonotypes between healthy human individuals. Using immunoSEQ multiplex PCR, the repertoire was profiled, and TCRdb retains in-frame clones only, with some absent. This sample has about 450,000 clones; 70% to 80% occur once, and the top ten carry roughly 13%. Sequenced material: PBMCs. The receptors were sampled from a woman in her thirties or forties in good health. Some clones in this sample may be carry-over from other donors' samples. The CDR3 runs from the conserved cysteine through the conserved F or W. The D gene is left open where the match is weak. Not every row has a clone size; where given, it reads once, few, many or a size class.

TRBJ2-7 TRBV5-1 TRBD1 NA CASSLTGVSDEQYF TGCGCCAGCAGCTTGACAGGGGTCTCCGACGAGCAGTACTTC
TRBJ2-3 TRBV6-6 TRBD2 NA CASSWTSGEDTQYF TGTGCCAGCAGCTGGACTAGCGGTGAGGATACGCAGTATTTT
TRBJ2-2 TRBV7-2 TRBD2 NA CASSWAGVTNTGELFF TGTGCCAGCAGCTGGGCGGGAGTTACGAACACCGGGGAGCTGTTTTTT
TRBJ2-1 TRBV7-9 NA NA CASSFGASLLSYNEQFF TGTGCCAGCAGCTTTGGGGCTAGCCTCCTCTCCTACAATGAGCAGTTCTTC
TRBJ2-2 TRBV10-3 NA NA CAIRKGLSTGELFF TGTGCCATACGCAAGGGGTTAAGCACCGGGGAGCTGTTTTTT
TRBJ1-3 TRBV30 NA few CAWSPGPSPGNTIYF TGTGCCTGGAGTCCCGGCCCCAGTCCTGGAAACACCATATATTTT
TRBJ2-2 TRBV5-1 TRBD2 NA CASSLVAGGRGELFF TGCGCCAGCAGCTTGGTTGCGGGAGGTCGCGGGGAGCTGTTTTTT
TRBJ2-2 TRBV28 TRBD2 NA CASRNDPGLAEITGELFF TGTGCCAGCCGGAATGACCCTGGACTAGCGGAGATCACCGGGGAGCTGTTTTTT
TRBJ2-7 TRBV7-2 NA NA CASSLAVGEQYF TGTGCCAGCAGCTTAGCGGTAGGCGAGCAGTACTTC
TRBJ1-1 TRBV7-9 TRBD1 NA CASSFWTGMNTEAFF TGTGCCAGCAGCTTTTGGACAGGGATGAACACTGAAGCTTTCTTT
TRBJ2-1 TRBV21-1 NA NA CASSKRGRNEQFF TGTGCCAGCAGCAAACGAGGGAGGAATGAGCAGTTCTTC
TRBJ2-7 TRBV15 NA NA CATSRDNGGFYEQYF TGTGCCACCAGCAGAGATAACGGCGGTTTCTACGAGCAGTACTTC
TRBJ1-1 TRBV28 NA NA CASSLGVGRVGFF TGTGCCAGCAGTTTAGGGGTGGGCAGGGTAGGTTTCTTT
TRBJ2-1 TRBV9 TRBD2 NA CASSSGLAGISYNEQFF TGTGCCAGCAGCTCGGGACTAGCGGGAATCTCCTACAATGAGCAGTTCTTC
TRBJ2-1 TRBV7-9 TRBD2 NA CASSRTSGKLSSYNEQFF TGTGCCAGCAGCCGGACTAGCGGGAAACTAAGCTCCTACAATGAGCAGTTCTTC
TRBJ1-1 TRBV10-3 NA once CAIRTSGNTEAFF TGTGCCATCAGAACGTCGGGGAACACTGAAGCTTTCTTT
TRBJ1-2 TRBV9 NA NA CASSVAAWGEGVLTGYTF TGTGCCAGCAGCGTAGCCGCATGGGGGGAAGGAGTATTGACTGGCTACACCTTC
TRBJ2-1 TRBV7-9 NA NA CASSPVGSGALGNEQFF TGTGCCAGCAGCCCGGTTGGGAGTGGGGCCTTAGGCAATGAGCAGTTCTTC
TRBJ1-6 TRBV18 NA NA CASSRDSNSPLHF TGTGCCAGCTCACGAGACAGTAATTCACCCCTCCACTTT
TRBJ1-4 TRBV5-6 NA NA CASSTHRATNEKLFF TGTGCCAGCAGCACACACAGGGCTACTAATGAAAAACTGTTTTTT
TRBJ1-4 TRBV5-6 NA NA CASSSRGAYATNEKLFF TGTGCCAGCAGCTCCCGAGGAGCGTATGCAACTAATGAAAAACTGTTTTTT
TRBJ2-1 TRBV5-1 TRBD2 many CASSKGQTSGAYNEQFF TGCGCCAGCAGTAAGGGGCAGACTAGCGGGGCGTACAATGAGCAGTTCTTC